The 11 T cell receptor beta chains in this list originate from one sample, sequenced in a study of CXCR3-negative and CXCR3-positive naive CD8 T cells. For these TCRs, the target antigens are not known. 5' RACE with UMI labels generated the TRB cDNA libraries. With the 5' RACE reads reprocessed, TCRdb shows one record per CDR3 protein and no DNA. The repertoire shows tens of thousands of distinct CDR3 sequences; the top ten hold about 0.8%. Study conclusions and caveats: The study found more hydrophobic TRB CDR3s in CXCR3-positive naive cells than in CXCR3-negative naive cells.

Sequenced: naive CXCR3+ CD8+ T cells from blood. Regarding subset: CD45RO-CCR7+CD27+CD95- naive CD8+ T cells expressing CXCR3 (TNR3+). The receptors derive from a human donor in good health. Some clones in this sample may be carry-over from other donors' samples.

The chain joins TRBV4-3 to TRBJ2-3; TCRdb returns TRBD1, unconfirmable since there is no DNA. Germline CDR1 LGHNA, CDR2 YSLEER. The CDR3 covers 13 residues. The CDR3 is CASGDSSTDTQYF.

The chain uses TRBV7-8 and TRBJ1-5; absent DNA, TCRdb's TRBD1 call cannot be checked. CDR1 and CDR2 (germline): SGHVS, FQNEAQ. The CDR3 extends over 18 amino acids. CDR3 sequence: CASSLRRWIPGSNQPQHF.

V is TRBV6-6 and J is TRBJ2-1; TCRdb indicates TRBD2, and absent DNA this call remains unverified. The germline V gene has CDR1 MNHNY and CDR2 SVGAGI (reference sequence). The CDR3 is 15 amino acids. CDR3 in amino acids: CASSYTASYGHEQFF.

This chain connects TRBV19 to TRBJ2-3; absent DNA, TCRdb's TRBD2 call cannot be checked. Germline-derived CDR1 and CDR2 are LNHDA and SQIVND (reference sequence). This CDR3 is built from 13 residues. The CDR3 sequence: CAKSEGGEDTQYF.

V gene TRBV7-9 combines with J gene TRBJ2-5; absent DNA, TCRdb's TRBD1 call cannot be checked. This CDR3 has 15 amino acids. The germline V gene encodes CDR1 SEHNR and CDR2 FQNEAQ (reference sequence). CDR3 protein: CASSSLDRPPAAQYF.

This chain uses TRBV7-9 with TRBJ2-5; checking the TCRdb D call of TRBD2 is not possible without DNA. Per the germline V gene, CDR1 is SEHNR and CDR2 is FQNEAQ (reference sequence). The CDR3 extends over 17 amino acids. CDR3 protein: CASSPRTSGASQETQYF.

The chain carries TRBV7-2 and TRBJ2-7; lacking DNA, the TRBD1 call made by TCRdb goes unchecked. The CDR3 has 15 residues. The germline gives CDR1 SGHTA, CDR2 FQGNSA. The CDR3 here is CASSPGFSSLYEQYF.

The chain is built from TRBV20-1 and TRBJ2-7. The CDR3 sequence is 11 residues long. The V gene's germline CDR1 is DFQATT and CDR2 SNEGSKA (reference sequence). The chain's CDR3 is CSARVGDEQYF.

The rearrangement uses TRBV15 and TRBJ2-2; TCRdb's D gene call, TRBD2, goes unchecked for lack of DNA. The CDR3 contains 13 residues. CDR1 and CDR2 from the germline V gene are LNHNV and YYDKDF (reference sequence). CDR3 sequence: CATRTAVTGELFF.

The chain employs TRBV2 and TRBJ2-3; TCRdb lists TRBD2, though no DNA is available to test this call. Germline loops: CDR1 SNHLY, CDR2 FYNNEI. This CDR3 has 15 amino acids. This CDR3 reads CASSPGLASADTQYF.

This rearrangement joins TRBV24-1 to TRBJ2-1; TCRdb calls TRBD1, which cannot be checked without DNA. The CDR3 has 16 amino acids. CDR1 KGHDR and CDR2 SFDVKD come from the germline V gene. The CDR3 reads CATSDSTGPGGNEQFF.